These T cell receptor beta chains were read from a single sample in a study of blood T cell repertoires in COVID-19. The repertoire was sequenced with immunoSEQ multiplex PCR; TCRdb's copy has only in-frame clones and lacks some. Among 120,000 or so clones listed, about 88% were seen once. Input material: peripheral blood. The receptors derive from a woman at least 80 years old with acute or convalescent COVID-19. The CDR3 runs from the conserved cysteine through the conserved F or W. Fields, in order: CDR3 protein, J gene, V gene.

CDR3 protein: CASSEIFSNRRQQPQHF
J gene: TRBJ1-5
V gene: TRBV6-1

CDR3 protein: CASSLGALSSPETQYF
J gene: TRBJ2-5
V gene: TRBV11-1

CDR3 protein: CASSHTGSQETQYF
J gene: TRBJ2-5
V gene: TRBV6-5

CDR3 protein: CASSSPGNEQFF
J gene: TRBJ2-1
V gene: TRBV6-5

CDR3 protein: CASRQDRDPNYGYTF
J gene: TRBJ1-2
V gene: TRBV6-6

CDR3 protein: CASSLWPSGRAPYEQYF
J gene: TRBJ2-7
V gene: TRBV28

CDR3 protein: CASSQASGTYEQYF
J gene: TRBJ2-7
V gene: TRBV4-1

CDR3 protein: CASSVGRGGSDTQYF
J gene: TRBJ2-3
V gene: TRBV9

CDR3 protein: CASSKPTVNTGELFF
J gene: TRBJ2-2
V gene: TRBV19

CDR3 protein: CAISDRDRGLGYEQYF
J gene: TRBJ2-7
V gene: TRBV10-3

CDR3 protein: CASSPEQGPKAFF
J gene: TRBJ1-1
V gene: TRBV19

CDR3 protein: CASSLGAVDYGYTF
J gene: TRBJ1-2
V gene: TRBV7-9

CDR3 protein: CASSLNRWNEQFF
J gene: TRBJ2-1
V gene: TRBV11-1

CDR3 protein: CASSIPPDRATNEKLFF
J gene: TRBJ1-4
V gene: TRBV19

CDR3 protein: CASSDREKDSYEQYF
J gene: TRBJ2-7
V gene: TRBV6-4

CDR3 protein: CAISESRVLGTEAFF
J gene: TRBJ1-1
V gene: TRBV10-3

CDR3 protein: CASSQGTSGGGQFF
J gene: TRBJ2-1
V gene: TRBV4-2

CDR3 protein: CASSQDRQGWIGYGYTF
J gene: TRBJ1-2
V gene: TRBV4-2

CDR3 protein: CASSGGNSGGTEAFF
J gene: TRBJ1-1
V gene: TRBV7-8

CDR3 protein: CASSQFGTGYEQYF
J gene: TRBJ2-7
V gene: TRBV4-1

CDR3 protein: CASSLDYGNTGELFF
J gene: TRBJ2-2
V gene: TRBV5-4

CDR3 protein: CASSITGANEQFF
J gene: TRBJ2-1
V gene: TRBV12-3/TRBV12-4

CDR3 protein: CASSPYPNRENYGYTF
J gene: TRBJ1-2
V gene: TRBV28

CDR3 protein: CASSPGVDRATYGYTF
J gene: TRBJ1-2
V gene: TRBV5-1

CDR3 protein: CASSDQTGSGGYTF
J gene: TRBJ1-2
V gene: TRBV19

CDR3 protein: CASSLGAVPTHEQYF
J gene: TRBJ2-7
V gene: TRBV5-1

CDR3 protein: CASSPPHSSYEQYF
J gene: TRBJ2-7
V gene: TRBV18

CDR3 protein: CASRTTGSSGNTIYF
J gene: TRBJ1-3
V gene: TRBV6-6

CDR3 protein: CASSPGGVQAPLHF
J gene: TRBJ1-6
V gene: TRBV6-5

CDR3 protein: CASSLARSTDTQYF
J gene: TRBJ2-3
V gene: TRBV11-3

CDR3 protein: CASSILTSGGAVDTQYF
J gene: TRBJ2-3
V gene: TRBV9

CDR3 protein: CASSLRDRAAGGELFF
J gene: TRBJ2-2
V gene: TRBV5-1